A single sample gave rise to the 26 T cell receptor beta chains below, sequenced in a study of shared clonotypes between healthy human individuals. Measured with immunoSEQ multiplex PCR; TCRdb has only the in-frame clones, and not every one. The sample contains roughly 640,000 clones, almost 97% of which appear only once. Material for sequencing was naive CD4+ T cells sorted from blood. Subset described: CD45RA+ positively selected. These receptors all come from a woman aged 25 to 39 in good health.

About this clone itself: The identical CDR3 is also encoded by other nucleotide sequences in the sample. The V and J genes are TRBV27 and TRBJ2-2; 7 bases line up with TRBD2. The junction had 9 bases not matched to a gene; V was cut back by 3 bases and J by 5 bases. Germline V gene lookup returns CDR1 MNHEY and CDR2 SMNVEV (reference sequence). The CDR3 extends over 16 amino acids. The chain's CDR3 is CASSLAGELGTGELFF. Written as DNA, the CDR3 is TGTGCCAGCAGTTTGGCGGGAGAGCTTGGTACCGGGGAGCTGTTTTTT.

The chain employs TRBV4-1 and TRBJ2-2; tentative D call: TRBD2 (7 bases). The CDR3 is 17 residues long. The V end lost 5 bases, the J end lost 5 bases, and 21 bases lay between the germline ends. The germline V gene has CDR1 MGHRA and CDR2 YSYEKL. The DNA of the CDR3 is TGCGCCAGCAGCTGCATCAGGGGAGGGGTAGGTACCGGGGAGCTGTTTTTT. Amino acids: CASSCIRGGVGTGELFF.

The CDR3 reads CASSQGHTNQPQHF. The CDR3 DNA follows: TGCGCCAGCAGCCAAGGACATACCAATCAGCCCCAGCATTTT. The gene calls are TRBV4-1 and TRBJ1-5, with unresolved D. This CDR3 spans 14 amino acids. Trimming pared 1 base from V and 3 bases from J, leaving 7 bases between. CDR1 and CDR2 from the germline V gene are MGHRA and YSYEKL.

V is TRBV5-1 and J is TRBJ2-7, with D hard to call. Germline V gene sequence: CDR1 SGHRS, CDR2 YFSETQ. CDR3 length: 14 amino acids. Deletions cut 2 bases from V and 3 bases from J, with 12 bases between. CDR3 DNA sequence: TGCGCCAGCAGCTTTCAAAGCGAAAACTACGAGCAGTACTTC. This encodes CASSFQSENYEQYF.

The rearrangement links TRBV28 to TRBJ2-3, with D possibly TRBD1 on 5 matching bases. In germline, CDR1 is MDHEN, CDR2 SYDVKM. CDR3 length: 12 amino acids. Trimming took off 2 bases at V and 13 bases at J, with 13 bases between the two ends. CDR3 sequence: CASSLRAGIKYF. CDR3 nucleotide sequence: TGTGCCAGCAGTTTACGGGCAGGGATCAAGTATTTT.

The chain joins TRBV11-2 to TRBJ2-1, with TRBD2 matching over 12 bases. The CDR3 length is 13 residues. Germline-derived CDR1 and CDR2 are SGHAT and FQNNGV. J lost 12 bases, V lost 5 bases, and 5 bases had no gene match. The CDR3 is CASSASTSGRQFF. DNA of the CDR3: TGTGCCAGCAGCGCCTCGACTAGCGGGAGGCAGTTCTTC.

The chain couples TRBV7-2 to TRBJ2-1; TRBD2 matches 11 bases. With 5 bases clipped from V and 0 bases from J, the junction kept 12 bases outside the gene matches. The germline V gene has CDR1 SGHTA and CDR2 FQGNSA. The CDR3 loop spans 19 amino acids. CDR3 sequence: CASSEGRLAGMSSYNEQFF. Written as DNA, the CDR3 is TGTGCCAGCAGCGAGGGGAGACTAGCGGGAATGAGCTCCTACAATGAGCAGTTCTTC.

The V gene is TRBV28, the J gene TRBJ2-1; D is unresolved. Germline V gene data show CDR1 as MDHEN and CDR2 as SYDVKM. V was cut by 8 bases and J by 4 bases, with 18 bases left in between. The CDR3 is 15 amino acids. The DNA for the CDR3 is TGTGCCAGCTTCGGGCCCAAGTCGGGTTACAATGAGCAGTTCTTC. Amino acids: CASFGPKSGYNEQFF.

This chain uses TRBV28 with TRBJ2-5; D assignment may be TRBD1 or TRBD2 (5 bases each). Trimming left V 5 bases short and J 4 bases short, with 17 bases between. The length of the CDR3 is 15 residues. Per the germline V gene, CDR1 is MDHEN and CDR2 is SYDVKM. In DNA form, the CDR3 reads TGTGCCAGCAGTGAGCCGGGACCAGGACCAGAGACCCAGTACTTC. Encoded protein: CASSEPGPGPETQYF.

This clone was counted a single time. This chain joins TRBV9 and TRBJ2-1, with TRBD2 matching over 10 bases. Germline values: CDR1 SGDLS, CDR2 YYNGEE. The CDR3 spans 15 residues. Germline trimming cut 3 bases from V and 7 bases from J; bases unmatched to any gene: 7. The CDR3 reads CASSATSGKLNEQFF. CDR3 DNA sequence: TGTGCCAGCAGCGCCACTAGCGGGAAGTTAAATGAGCAGTTCTTC. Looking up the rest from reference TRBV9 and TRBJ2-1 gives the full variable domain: DSGVTQTPKHLITATGQRVTLRCSPRSGDLSVYWYQQSLDQGLQFLIQYYNGEERAKGNILERFSAQQFPDLHSELNLSSLELGDSALYFCASSATSGKLNEQFFGPGTRLTVL.

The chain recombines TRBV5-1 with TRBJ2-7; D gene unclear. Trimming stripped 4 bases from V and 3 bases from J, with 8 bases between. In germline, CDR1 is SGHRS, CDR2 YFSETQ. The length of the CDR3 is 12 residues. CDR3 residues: CASSLDHYEQYF. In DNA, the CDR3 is TGCGCCAGCAGCCTGGACCACTACGAGCAGTACTTC.

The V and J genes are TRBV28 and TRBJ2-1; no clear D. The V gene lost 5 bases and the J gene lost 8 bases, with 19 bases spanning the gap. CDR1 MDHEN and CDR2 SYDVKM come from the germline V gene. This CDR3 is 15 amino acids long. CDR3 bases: TGTGCCAGCAGTCCCTTTCTCTCCCCCGCCCATGAGCAGTTCTTC. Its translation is CASSPFLSPAHEQFF.

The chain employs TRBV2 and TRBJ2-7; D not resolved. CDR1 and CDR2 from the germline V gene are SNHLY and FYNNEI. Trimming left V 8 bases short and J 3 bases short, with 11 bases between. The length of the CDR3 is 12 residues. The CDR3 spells CASGDGLYEQYF. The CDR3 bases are TGTGCCAGCGGAGACGGGCTCTACGAGCAGTACTTC.

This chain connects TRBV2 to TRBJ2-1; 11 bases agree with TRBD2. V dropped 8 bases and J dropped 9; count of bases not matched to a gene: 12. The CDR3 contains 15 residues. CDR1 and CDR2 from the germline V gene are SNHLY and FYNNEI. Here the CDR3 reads CASLGLAAERGEQFF. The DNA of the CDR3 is TGTGCCAGCTTGGGACTAGCGGCCGAGAGGGGTGAGCAGTTCTTC. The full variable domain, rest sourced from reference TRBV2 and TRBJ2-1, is EPEVTQTPSHQVTQMGQEVILRCVPISNHLYFYWYRQILGQKVEFLVSFYNNEISEKSEIFDDQFSVERPDGSNFTLKIRSTKLEDSAMYFCASLGLAAERGEQFFGPGTRLTVL.

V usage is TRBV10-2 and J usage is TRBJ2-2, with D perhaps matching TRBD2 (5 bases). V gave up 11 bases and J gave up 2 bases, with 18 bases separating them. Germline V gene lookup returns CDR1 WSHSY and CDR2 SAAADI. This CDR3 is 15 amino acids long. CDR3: CAVQPREVNTGELFF. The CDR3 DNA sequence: TGCGCCGTGCAACCCCGGGAAGTAAACACCGGGGAGCTGTTTTTT.

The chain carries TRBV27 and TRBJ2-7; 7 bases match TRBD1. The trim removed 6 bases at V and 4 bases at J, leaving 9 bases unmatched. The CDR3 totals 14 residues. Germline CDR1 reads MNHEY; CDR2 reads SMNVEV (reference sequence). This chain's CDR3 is CASRPTGQTYEQYF. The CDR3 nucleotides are TGTGCCAGCAGACCCACGGGACAGACATACGAGCAGTACTTC.

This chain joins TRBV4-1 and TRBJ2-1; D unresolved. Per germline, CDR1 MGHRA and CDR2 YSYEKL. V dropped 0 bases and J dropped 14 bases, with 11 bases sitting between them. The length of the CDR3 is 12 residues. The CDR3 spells CASSQDLDGKFF. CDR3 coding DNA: TGCGCCAGCAGCCAAGATCTCGACGGAAAGTTCTTC.

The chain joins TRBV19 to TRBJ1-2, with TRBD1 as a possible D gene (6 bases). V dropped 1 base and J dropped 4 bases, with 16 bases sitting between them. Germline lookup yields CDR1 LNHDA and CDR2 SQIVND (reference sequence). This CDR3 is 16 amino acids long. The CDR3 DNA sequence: TGTGCCAGTAGTATAGCGGGGACATCCATGCTCTATGGCTACACCTTC. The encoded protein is CASSIAGTSMLYGYTF.

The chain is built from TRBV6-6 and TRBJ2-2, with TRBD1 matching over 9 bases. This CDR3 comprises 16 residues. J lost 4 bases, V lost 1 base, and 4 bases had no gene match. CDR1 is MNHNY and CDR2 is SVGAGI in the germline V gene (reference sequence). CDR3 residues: CASSYYGTGTTGELFF. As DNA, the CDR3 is TGTGCCAGCAGTTACTACGGGACAGGGACCACCGGGGAGCTGTTTTTT.

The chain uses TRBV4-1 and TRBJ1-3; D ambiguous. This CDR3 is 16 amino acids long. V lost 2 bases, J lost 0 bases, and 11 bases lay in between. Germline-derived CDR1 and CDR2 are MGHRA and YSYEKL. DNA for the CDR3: TGCGCCAGCAGCCAATGGGGAGTACGCTCTGGAAACACCATATATTTT. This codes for CASSQWGVRSGNTIYF.

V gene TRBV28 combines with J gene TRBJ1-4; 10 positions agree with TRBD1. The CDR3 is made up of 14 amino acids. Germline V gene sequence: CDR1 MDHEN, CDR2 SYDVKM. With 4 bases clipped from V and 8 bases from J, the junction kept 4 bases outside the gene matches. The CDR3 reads CASSSGQGIEKLFF. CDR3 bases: TGTGCCAGCAGTTCGGGACAGGGGATAGAAAAACTGTTTTTT.

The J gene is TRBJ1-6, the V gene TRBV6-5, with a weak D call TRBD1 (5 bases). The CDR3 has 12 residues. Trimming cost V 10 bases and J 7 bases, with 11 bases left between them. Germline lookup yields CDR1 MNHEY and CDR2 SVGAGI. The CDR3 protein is CATRGENSPLHF. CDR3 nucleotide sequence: TGTGCCACCAGAGGGGAGAATTCACCCCTCCACTTT.

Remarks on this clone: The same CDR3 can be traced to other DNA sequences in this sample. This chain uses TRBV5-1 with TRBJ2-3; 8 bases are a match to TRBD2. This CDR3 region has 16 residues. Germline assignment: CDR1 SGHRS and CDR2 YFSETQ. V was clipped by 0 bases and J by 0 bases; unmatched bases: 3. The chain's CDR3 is CASSLGSSGSTDTQYF. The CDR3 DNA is TGCGCCAGCAGCTTGGGGTCTAGCGGGAGCACAGATACGCAGTATTTT.

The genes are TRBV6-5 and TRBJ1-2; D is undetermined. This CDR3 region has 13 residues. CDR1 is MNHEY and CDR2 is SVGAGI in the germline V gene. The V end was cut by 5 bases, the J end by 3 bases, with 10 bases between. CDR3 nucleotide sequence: TGTGCCAGCAGTCCTACCGCCGACTATGGCTACACCTTC. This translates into CASSPTADYGYTF.

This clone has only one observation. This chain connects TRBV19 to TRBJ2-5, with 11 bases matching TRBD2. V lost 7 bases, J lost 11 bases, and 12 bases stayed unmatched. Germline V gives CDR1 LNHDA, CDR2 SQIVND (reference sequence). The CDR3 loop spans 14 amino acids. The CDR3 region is CASTPTSGKKEQYF. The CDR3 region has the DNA TGTGCCAGTACTCCGACTAGCGGGAAGAAGGAGCAGTACTTC.

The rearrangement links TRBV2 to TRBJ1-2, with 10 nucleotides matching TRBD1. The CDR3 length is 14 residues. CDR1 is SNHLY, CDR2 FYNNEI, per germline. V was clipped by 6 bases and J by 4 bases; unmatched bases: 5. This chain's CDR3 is CASRDRGGAYGYTF. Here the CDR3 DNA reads TGTGCCAGCAGGGACAGGGGGGGGGCCTATGGCTACACCTTC.